These T cell receptor beta chains were read from a single sample in a study of blood T cell repertoires in COVID-19. Clones were read by immunoSEQ multiplex PCR, and TCRdb kept only the in-frame ones, dropping some. Among over 50,000 clones listed, over 75% were seen once. The sample taken for sequencing was peripheral blood. The receptors shown here come from a man aged 50 or older with active COVID-19. Both conserved end residues are part of each CDR3. D genes are given only for firm matches. Where a row states a size, it is once, few, many or the class of an expanded clone; other rows omit it.

size	D	V	J	CDR3	DNA
-	-	TRBV5-1	TRBJ2-7	CASSLAQINEQYF	TGCGCCAGCAGCTTGGCCCAGATCAACGAGCAGTACTTC
-	-	TRBV7-9	TRBJ2-5	CASSLQGTALGTQYF	TGTGCCAGCAGCTTACAGGGGACCGCGTTGGGGACCCAGTACTTC
-	TRBD2	TRBV5-6	TRBJ2-5	CASSTRRVAGQETQYF	TGTGCCAGCAGCACCCGGCGAGTAGCGGGCCAAGAGACCCAGTACTTC
medium-sized	TRBD2	TRBV27	TRBJ2-1	CASSPLAGGGNEQFF	TGTGCCAGCAGTCCACTAGCGGGGGGAGGCAATGAGCAGTTCTTC
few	-	TRBV18	TRBJ2-2	CASSHSTSSGELFF	TGTGCCAGCTCACACTCCACTAGTTCCGGGGAGCTGTTTTTT
-	TRBD2	TRBV2	TRBJ2-3	CASTSLAEFGDTQYF	TGTGCCAGCACTAGTCTAGCGGAGTTCGGGGATACGCAGTATTTT
-	-	TRBV19	TRBJ1-5	CASSIGQNQPQHF	TGTGCCAGTAGTATAGGGCAAAATCAGCCCCAGCATTTT
-	TRBD2	TRBV19	TRBJ2-5	CASSSARGETQYF	TGTGCCAGTAGTTCCGCGCGGGGGGAGACCCAGTACTTC
-	-	TRBV3-1/TRBV3-2	TRBJ2-3	CASSQEVGERGHGVYTDTQYF	TGTGCCAGCAGCCAAGAAGTGGGTGAACGGGGTCACGGGGTATACACAGATACGCAGTATTTT
-	TRBD2	TRBV5-1	TRBJ2-2	CASSLTSGRNTGELFF	TGCGCCAGCAGCCTGACTAGCGGGAGGAACACCGGGGAGCTGTTTTTT
-	TRBD2	TRBV4-1	TRBJ2-1	CASSPGNGGAYNEQFF	TGCGCCAGCAGCCCAGGGAACGGGGGGGCCTACAATGAGCAGTTCTTC
-	-	TRBV7-9	TRBJ2-5	CASSSGLQETQYF	TGTGCCAGCAGCTCTGGACTACAAGAGACCCAGTACTTC
-	-	TRBV18	TRBJ1-5	CASSPVGSNQPQHF	TGTGCCAGCTCACCGGTCGGGAGCAATCAGCCCCAGCATTTT
-	TRBD1	TRBV30	TRBJ1-1	CAWGLRGQTEAFF	TGTGCCTGGGGGTTGAGGGGGCAAACTGAAGCTTTCTTT
-	TRBD1	TRBV7-9	TRBJ1-1	CASRGGDRGPEAFF	TGTGCCAGCCGTGGGGGGGACAGGGGACCTGAAGCTTTCTTT
-	-	TRBV5-1	TRBJ1-1	CASSLARVMNTEAFF	TGCGCCAGCAGCTTGGCCAGGGTTATGAACACTGAAGCTTTCTTT
-	TRBD1	TRBV12-3/TRBV12-4	TRBJ1-2	CASSFSGGQGYTF	TGTGCCAGCAGTTTCTCAGGGGGCCAAGGCTACACCTTC
-	-	TRBV27	TRBJ1-2	CASSLRKNYGYTF	TGTGCCAGCAGTTTGAGGAAAAACTATGGCTACACCTTC
-	TRBD2	TRBV4-1	TRBJ2-3	CASSRIAGGTDTQYF	TGCGCCAGCAGCCGGATAGCGGGGGGAACAGATACGCAGTATTTT
-	TRBD1	TRBV5-8	TRBJ1-1	CASSRTFGTGGHMNTEAFF	TGTGCCAGCAGCAGAACTTTCGGGACAGGGGGACACATGAACACTGAAGCTTTCTTT
-	TRBD1	TRBV7-4	TRBJ1-5	CASYKKRQGCPGAVNQPQHF	TGTGCCAGCTACAAAAAACGACAGGGGTGCCCGGGGGCGGTCAATCAGCCCCAGCATTTT